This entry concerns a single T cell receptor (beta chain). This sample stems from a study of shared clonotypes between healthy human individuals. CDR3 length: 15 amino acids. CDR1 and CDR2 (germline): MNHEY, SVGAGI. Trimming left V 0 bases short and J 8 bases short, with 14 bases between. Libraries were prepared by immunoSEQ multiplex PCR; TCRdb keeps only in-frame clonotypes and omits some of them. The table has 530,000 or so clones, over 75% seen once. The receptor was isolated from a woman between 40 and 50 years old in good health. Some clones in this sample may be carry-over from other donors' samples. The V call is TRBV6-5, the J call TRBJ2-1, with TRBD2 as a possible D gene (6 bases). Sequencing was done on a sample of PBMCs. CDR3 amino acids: CASSYSEASAHEQFF. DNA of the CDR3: TGTGCCAGCAGTTACTCGGAAGCTAGCGCTCATGAGCAGTTCTTC.